This TCR beta chain came from a study of cytomegalovirus exposure and HLA in healthy donors. Overall study results and limits: Cytomegalovirus association was listed for 164 TCR beta chains. It was reported that the classifier diagnosed cytomegalovirus status with high specificity and sensitivity in both the original and validation cohorts.

About this clone: Its antigen is unidentified.

This CDR3 is 16 amino acids long. V dropped 7 bases and J dropped 0 bases, with 17 bases sitting between them. Looked up from germline, CDR1 is SGHRS and CDR2 is YFSETQ. Libraries were prepared by immunoSEQ multiplex PCR; TCRdb keeps only in-frame clonotypes and omits some of them. The data hold about 120,000 clones, with approximately 87% observed a single time. Separation from the roughly 690-subject first cohort characterized the roughly 120-subject validation cohort, to which the donors belonged. The clonotype comes from a woman aged 18-29 years in good health and CMV-seropositive. Sequenced material: PBMCs. The J gene is TRBJ1-3, the V gene TRBV5-1, with D hard to call. CDR3 sequence (DNA): TGCGCCAGCTCCTTAACCGGCGGGAGCTCTGGAAACACCATATATTTT. Its translation is CASSLTGGSSGNTIYF.